This TCR beta chain is from a study of control samples from healthy donors and cancer patients. Method: immunoSEQ multiplex PCR; TCRdb's copy keeps in-frame clones and lacks some. The profile shows about 120,000 clones, 70% to 90% of them singletons. This clone was recorded once. The material sequenced was blood. This clonotype originated in a man aged 45-65 years in good health.

CDR3 nucleotide sequence: TGTGCCAGCAGTGAAACCCTGGGACCGCCAGGCGCTGAAGCTTTCTTT. Protein sequence: CASSETLGPPGAEAFF. V and J are TRBV25-1 and TRBJ1-1, with D maybe TRBD1 (5 bases). Germline lookup yields CDR1 MGHDK and CDR2 SYGVNS. Trimming took 2 bases from V and 6 from J, leaving 19 bases between them. The CDR3 contains 16 residues.